This entry lists 19 T cell receptor beta chains sequenced from one sample in a study of T cells in Graves' hyperthyroidism and ophthalmopathy. Using RNA transcripts as the source, TCR beta CDR3 regions were amplified. The HTBI primer set was used in a first-round RT-PCR of the TCR CDR3. TCRdb used MiXCR to reprocess the multiplex PCR reads, holding one entry per CDR3 protein. Among hundreds of thousands of distinct CDR3 sequences listed, around 16% were seen once. What was sequenced was blood. Receptor source: a woman between 18 and 29 years old with Graves' hyperthyroidism that later progressed to Graves' ophthalmopathy.

Concerning this clonotype: This may arise from a read error, as a much more abundant clone is one base away. The chain uses TRBV11-2 and TRBJ2-5, with TRBD2 identical over 9 bases. This CDR3 spans 16 amino acids. The germline CDR1 and CDR2 sequences are SGHAT and FQNNGV. The CDR3 loop reads CTSSLVRTSGQETQYF. CDR3 nucleotide sequence: TGTACCAGCAGCTTAGTGCGTACTAGCGGGCAAGAGACCCAGTACTTC.

There are a few counts of this clonotype. The CDR3 spells CATSDVQGYEQYF. DNA of the CDR3: TGTGCCACCAGTGACGTACAGGGTTACGAGCAGTACTTC. This sequence joins TRBV24-1 and TRBJ2-7; TRBD1 is a possible D gene (6 bases). The CDR3 length is 13 residues. The V and J ends lost 4 bases and 4 bases respectively, with 10 bases between them. Looked up from germline, CDR1 is KGHDR and CDR2 is SFDVKD.

This clonotype was seen repeatedly, ten times or more. The V and J genes are TRBV3-1 and TRBJ1-1; D possibly corresponds to TRBD1 (5 bases). The V gene's germline CDR1 is LGHDT and CDR2 YNNKEL (reference sequence). This CDR3 region has 15 residues. Trimming shortened V by 4 bases and J by 5 bases, and 17 bases separated the two germline ends. CDR3 bases: TGTGCCAGCAGCCGGGGACGGGTGATGGAGACTGAAGCTTTCTTT. Residues: CASSRGRVMETEAFF.

In its sample, this clonotype was seen many times. The chain links TRBV12-3 or TRBV12-4 to TRBJ1-1, with a tentative D call TRBD1 (6 bases). V was shortened by 4 bases and J by 0 bases, with 15 bases between the two germline ends. This CDR3 comprises 16 residues. In DNA, the CDR3 is TGTGCCAGCAGTTCTAGACAGGCCCCGATGAACACTGAAGCTTTCTTT. This translates into CASSSRQAPMNTEAFF.

This clonotype was counted ten times or more. The chain combines TRBV7-2 with TRBJ2-3; D is uncertain. CDR1 is SGHTA, CDR2 FQGNSA, per germline. This CDR3 spans 14 amino acids. Trimming removed 6 bases at V and 1 base at J, with 11 bases between. The CDR3 DNA reads TGTGCCAGCAGGCCTAGAATCGGCACAGATACGCAGTATTTT. This codes for CASRPRIGTDTQYF. Full variable domain (missing parts from reference TRBV7-2 and TRBJ2-3): GAGVSQSPSNKVTEKGKDVELRCDPISGHTALYWYRQSLGQGLEFLIYFQGNSAPDKSGLPSDRFSAERTGGSVSTLTIQRTQQEDSAVYLCASRPRIGTDTQYFGPGTRLTVL.

This clonotype was recorded at least ten times. The chain employs TRBV28 and TRBJ2-1; D is unresolved. V lost 2 bases, J lost 3 bases, and 11 bases lay in between. The CDR3 is 15 amino acids. Germline CDR1 MDHEN, CDR2 SYDVKM. The CDR3 nucleotides read TGTGCCAGCAGTTTAGGTAAAGGAGTCTACAATGAGCAGTTCTTC. It encodes CASSLGKGVYNEQFF.

This clonotype was picked up a small number of times. The chain combines TRBV7-9 with TRBJ1-1; D is unclear. CDR1 is SEHNR and CDR2 is FQNEAQ in the germline V gene (reference sequence). This CDR3 is 14 amino acids long. Trimming shortened V by 5 bases and J by 1 base, and 11 bases separated the two germline ends. The CDR3 DNA follows: TGTGCCAGCAGCCCCGGCTTCGGGAACACTGAAGCTTTCTTT. The encoded protein is CASSPGFGNTEAFF.

A few counts support this clonotype. CDR3 DNA: TGTGCCAGCAGTTACGACAGGGGGGAAAGCAATCAGCCCCAGCATTTT. It yields the protein CASSYDRGESNQPQHF. The V and J genes are TRBV6-5 and TRBJ1-5; 9 nucleotides align to TRBD1. This CDR3 spans 16 amino acids. Per germline, CDR1 MNHEY and CDR2 SVGAGI. V trimming: 2 bases; J trimming: 1 base; junction bases outside the gene matches: 3.

This clonotype was counted ten times or more. This chain connects TRBV20-1 to TRBJ2-7, with 9 bases lining up with TRBD2. The CDR3 spans 14 residues. Germline V CDR1 and CDR2: DFQATT, SNEGSKA (reference sequence). Trimming at V came to 0 bases and at J to 4 bases, leaving 4 bases not matched to a gene. In DNA, the CDR3 is TGCAGTGCTAGAGATTTGGGACTAGCTTACGAGCAGTACTTC. Translated, it gives CSARDLGLAYEQYF.

V usage is TRBV2 and J usage is TRBJ1-5, with 9 bases lining up with TRBD1. Germline trimming cut 7 bases from V and 6 bases from J; bases unmatched to any gene: 10. The CDR3 spans 15 residues. CDR1 and CDR2 (germline): SNHLY, FYNNEI. The CDR3 DNA sequence: TGTGCCAGCACCCCGACAGGGGGTAGGAGTCAGCCCCAGCATTTT. The encoded protein is CASTPTGGRSQPQHF.

The genes are TRBV29-1 and TRBJ2-7, with D perhaps matching TRBD2 (6 bases). This CDR3 is 12 amino acids long. V was shortened by 7 bases and J by 3 bases, with 13 bases between the two germline ends. Looked up from germline, CDR1 is SQVTM and CDR2 is ANQGSEA. The CDR3, as DNA: TGCAGCGCTTCAAGCGGGTTCTACGAGCAGTACTTC. This encodes CSASSGFYEQYF.

This clonotype was picked up a small number of times. The rearrangement links TRBV2 to TRBJ2-5, with TRBD2 matching 7 bases. J gave up 5 bases and V 2 bases, and 2 bases lay outside the gene matches. The CDR3 runs 13 residues. Germline assignment: CDR1 SNHLY and CDR2 FYNNEI. The CDR3 coding sequence is TGTGCCAGCAGTGAACTGGGAGGGGAGACCCAGTACTTC. Encoded protein: CASSELGGETQYF.

The CDR3 spells CSAPRGVGQPQHF. The CDR3 coding sequence is TGCAGTGCCCCGCGGGGGGTGGGTCAGCCCCAGCATTTT. The chain employs TRBV20-1 and TRBJ1-5; a weak D match, TRBD1 (5 bases). The CDR3 length is 13 residues. Germline CDR1 is DFQATT and CDR2 is SNEGSKA (reference sequence). V was cut by 6 bases and J by 6 bases, with 15 bases left in between.

This clonotype was seen only a few times. The gene calls are TRBV6-9 and TRBJ2-7; weak D call: TRBD2 (5 bases). Germline V CDR1 and CDR2: MNHGY, SVAAGI. V shed 3 bases and J shed 3 bases, with 18 bases lying between them. CDR3 length equals 16 residues. CDR3 in amino acids: CASSYSKWAGNYEQYF. DNA for the CDR3: TGTGCCAGCAGTTACTCGAAATGGGCCGGGAACTACGAGCAGTACTTC.

The rearrangement uses TRBV7-9 and TRBJ2-5; no firm D call. CDR1 and CDR2 (germline): SEHNR, FQNEAQ (reference sequence). The V end was cut by 0 bases, the J end by 0 bases, with 11 bases between. The CDR3 is 16 residues long. This chain's CDR3 is CASSLAPARDQETQYF. In nucleotides, the CDR3 is TGTGCCAGCAGCTTAGCCCCCGCTAGAGACCAAGAGACCCAGTACTTC.

The genes are TRBV6-2 or TRBV6-3 and TRBJ1-6, with a possible D match to TRBD1 (5 bases). Germline V gene sequence: CDR1 MNHEY, CDR2 SVGEGT. This CDR3 has 15 residues. Trimming left V 4 bases short and J 7 bases short, with 14 bases between. The CDR3 DNA reads TGTGCCAGCAGTTTTGCTTCGGGGACGAATTCACCCCTCCACTTT. Protein sequence: CASSFASGTNSPLHF.

The chain is built from TRBV9 and TRBJ2-1; D gene uncertain. Trimming took 1 base from V and 4 from J, leaving 6 bases between them. Looked up from germline, CDR1 is SGDLS and CDR2 is YYNGEE. This CDR3 is 13 amino acids long. CDR3 bases: TGTGCCAGCAGCGTATACCCATACAATGAGCAGTTCTTC. This gives the protein CASSVYPYNEQFF.

This clonotype was recorded at least ten times. This chain connects TRBV7-2 to TRBJ2-5; unclear D gene. CDR3 length: 14 residues. Germline CDR1 is SGHTA and CDR2 is FQGNSA. The germline V and J ends were trimmed by 0 bases and 5 bases, with 10 bases remaining between them. CDR3 coding DNA: TGTGCCAGCAGCTTAGCTATCGGGTCGGAGACCCAGTACTTC. This codes for CASSLAIGSETQYF. The full variable domain, rest sourced from reference TRBV7-2 and TRBJ2-5, is GAGVSQSPSNKVTEKGKDVELRCDPISGHTALYWYRQSLGQGLEFLIYFQGNSAPDKSGLPSDRFSAERTGGSVSTLTIQRTQQEDSAVYLCASSLAIGSETQYFGPGTRLLVL.

This clonotype has ten or more counts. CDR3 DNA sequence: TGTGCCAGCTCACGGGACAGTGAGCAGTACTTC. Translating it yields CASSRDSEQYF. The chain carries TRBV18 and TRBJ2-7; 7 bases are shared with TRBD1. J was trimmed by 7 bases and V by 4 bases; bases with no gene match: 1. In germline, CDR1 is KGHSH, CDR2 LQKENI. The CDR3 is 11 amino acids.